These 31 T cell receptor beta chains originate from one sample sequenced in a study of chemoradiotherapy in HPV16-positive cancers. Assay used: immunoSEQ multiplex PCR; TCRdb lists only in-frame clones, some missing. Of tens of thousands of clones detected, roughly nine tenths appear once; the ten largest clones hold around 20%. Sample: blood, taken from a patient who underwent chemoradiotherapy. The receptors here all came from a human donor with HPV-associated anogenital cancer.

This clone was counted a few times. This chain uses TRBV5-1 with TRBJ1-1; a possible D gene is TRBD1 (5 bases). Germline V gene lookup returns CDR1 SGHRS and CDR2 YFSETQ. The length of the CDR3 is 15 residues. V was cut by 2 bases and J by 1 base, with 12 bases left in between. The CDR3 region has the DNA TGCGCCAGCAGCTTTGGCAGGGCGGGGAACACTGAAGCTTTCTTT. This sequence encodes CASSFGRAGNTEAFF.

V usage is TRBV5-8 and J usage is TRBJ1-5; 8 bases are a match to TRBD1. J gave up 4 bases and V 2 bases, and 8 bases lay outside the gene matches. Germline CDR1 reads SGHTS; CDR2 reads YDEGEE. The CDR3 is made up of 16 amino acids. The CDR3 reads CASSLQTGGGNQPQHF. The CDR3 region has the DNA TGTGCCAGCAGCTTACAAACAGGGGGTGGAAATCAGCCCCAGCATTTT.

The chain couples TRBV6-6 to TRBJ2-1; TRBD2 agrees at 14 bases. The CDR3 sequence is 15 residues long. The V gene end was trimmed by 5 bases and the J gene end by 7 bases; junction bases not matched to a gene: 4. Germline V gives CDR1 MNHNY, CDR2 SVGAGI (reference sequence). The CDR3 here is CASSGGTSGGNEQFF. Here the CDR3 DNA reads TGTGCCAGCAGTGGGGGGACTAGCGGGGGAAATGAGCAGTTCTTC.

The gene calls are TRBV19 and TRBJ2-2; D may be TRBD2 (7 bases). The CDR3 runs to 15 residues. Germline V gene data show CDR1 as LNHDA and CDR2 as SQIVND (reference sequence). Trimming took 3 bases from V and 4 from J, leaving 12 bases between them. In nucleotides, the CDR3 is TGTGCCAGTAGTATCGGGGGGCCGGGCACCGGGGAGCTGTTTTTT. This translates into CASSIGGPGTGELFF.

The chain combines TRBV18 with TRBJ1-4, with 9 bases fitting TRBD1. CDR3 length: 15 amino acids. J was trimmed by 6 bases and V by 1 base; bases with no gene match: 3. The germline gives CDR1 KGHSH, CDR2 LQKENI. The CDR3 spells CASSPLQGAHEKLFF. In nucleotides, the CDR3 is TGTGCCAGCTCACCACTACAGGGGGCGCATGAAAAACTGTTTTTT.

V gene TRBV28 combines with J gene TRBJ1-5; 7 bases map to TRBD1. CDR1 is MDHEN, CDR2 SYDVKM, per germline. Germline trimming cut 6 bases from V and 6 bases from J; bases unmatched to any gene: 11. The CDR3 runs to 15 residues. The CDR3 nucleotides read TGTGCCAGCAGGAATGACAGGGAGGGAGGTCAGCCCCAGCATTTT. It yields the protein CASRNDREGGQPQHF.

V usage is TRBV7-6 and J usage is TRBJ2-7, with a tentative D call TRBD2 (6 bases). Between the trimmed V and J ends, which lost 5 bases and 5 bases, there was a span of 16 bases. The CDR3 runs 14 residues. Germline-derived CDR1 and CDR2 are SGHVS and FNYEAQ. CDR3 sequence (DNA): TGTGCCAGCAGCCCAGAATGGGGACTGAACGAGCAGTACTTC. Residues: CASSPEWGLNEQYF.

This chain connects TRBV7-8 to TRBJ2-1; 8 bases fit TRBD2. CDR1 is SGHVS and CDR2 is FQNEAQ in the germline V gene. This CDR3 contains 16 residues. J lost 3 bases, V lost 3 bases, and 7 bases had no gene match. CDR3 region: CASSFRLAYGYNEQFF. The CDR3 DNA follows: TGTGCCAGCAGCTTCCGACTAGCGTATGGCTACAATGAGCAGTTCTTC.

The CDR3 nucleotides read TGCGCCAGCAGCTTGGCCGAGGGGGTCACTGAAGCTTTCTTT. Translation: CASSLAEGVTEAFF. This rearrangement joins TRBV5-1 to TRBJ1-1; weak D call: TRBD1 (6 bases). V was clipped by 0 bases and J by 4 bases, with 10 bases between them. The CDR3 covers 14 residues. Germline values: CDR1 SGHRS, CDR2 YFSETQ.

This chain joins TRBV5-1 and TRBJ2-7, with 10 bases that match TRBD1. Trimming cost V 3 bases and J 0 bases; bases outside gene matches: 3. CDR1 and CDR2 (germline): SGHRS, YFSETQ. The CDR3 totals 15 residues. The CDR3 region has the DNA TGCGCCAGCAGCTCGACAGGGGGCGCCTCCTACGAGCAGTACTTC. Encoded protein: CASSSTGGASYEQYF.

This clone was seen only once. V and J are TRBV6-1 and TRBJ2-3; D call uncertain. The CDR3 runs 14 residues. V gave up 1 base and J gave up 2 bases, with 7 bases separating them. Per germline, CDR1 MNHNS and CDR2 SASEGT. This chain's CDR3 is CASSEDYYTDTQYF. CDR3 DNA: TGTGCCAGCAGTGAAGACTACTACACAGATACGCAGTATTTT.

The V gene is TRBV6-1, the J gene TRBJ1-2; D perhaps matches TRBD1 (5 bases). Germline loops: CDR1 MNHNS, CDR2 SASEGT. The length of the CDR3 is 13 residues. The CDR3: CASLGENNYGYTF. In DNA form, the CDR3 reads TGTGCATCCCTAGGGGAAAATAACTATGGCTACACCTTC.

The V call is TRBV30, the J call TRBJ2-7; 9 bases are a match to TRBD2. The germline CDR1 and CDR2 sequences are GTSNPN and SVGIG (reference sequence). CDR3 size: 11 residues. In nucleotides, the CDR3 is TGTGCGGCGGCACTAGCGGGCCAGCAGTACTTC. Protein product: CAAALAGQQYF.

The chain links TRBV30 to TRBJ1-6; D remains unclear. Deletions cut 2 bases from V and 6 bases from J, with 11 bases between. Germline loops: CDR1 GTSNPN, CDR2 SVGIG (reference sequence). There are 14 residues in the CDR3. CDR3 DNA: TGTGCCTGGAGTATTGGGGTTGGTAATTCACCCCTCCACTTT. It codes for CAWSIGVGNSPLHF.

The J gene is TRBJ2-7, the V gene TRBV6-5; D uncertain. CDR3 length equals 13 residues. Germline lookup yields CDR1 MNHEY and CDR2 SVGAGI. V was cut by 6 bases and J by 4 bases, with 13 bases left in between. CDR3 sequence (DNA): TGTGCCAGCAGCGAAGGGTTTGCGTACGAGCAGTACTTC. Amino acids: CASSEGFAYEQYF.

This CDR3 reads CASSPGYGNTIYF. CDR3 nucleotides: TGCGCCAGCAGCCCTGGTTATGGAAACACCATATATTTT. This chain joins TRBV5-1 and TRBJ1-3, with D unclear. V shed 4 bases and J shed 3 bases, with 8 bases lying between them. This CDR3 is 13 amino acids long. In germline, CDR1 is SGHRS, CDR2 YFSETQ.

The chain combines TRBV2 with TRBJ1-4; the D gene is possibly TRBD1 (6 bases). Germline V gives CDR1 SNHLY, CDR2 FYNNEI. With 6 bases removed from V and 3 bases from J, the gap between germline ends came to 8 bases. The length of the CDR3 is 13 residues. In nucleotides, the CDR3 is TGTGCCAGCAGGGGACACCCTAATGAAAAACTGTTTTTT. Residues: CASRGHPNEKLFF.

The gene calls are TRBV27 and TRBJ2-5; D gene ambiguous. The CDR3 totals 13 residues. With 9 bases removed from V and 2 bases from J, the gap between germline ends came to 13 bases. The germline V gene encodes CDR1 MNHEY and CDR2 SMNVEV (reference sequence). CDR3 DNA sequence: TGTGCCAGTCCAGGACGGGTTCAAGAGACCCAGTACTTC. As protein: CASPGRVQETQYF.

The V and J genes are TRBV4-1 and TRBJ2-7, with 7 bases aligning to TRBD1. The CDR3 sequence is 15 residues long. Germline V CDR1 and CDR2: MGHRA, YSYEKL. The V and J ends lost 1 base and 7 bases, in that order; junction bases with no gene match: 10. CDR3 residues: CASSQGTGAVREQYF. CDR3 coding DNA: TGCGCCAGCAGCCAAGGGACAGGAGCGGTTCGTGAGCAGTACTTC.

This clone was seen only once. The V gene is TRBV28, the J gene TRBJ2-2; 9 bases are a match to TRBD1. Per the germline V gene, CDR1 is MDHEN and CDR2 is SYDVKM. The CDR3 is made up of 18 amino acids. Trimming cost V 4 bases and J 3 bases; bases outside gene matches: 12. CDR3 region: CASSYKTGQGIYTGELFF. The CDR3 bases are TGTGCCAGCAGTTACAAAACGGGACAGGGTATTTACACCGGGGAGCTGTTTTTT.

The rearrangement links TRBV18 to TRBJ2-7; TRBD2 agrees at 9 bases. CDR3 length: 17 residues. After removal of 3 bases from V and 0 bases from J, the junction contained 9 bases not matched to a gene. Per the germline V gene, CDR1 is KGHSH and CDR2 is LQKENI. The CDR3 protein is CASSPVHSGSSSYEQYF. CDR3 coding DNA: TGTGCCAGCTCACCCGTCCATAGCGGGAGCAGCTCCTACGAGCAGTACTTC.

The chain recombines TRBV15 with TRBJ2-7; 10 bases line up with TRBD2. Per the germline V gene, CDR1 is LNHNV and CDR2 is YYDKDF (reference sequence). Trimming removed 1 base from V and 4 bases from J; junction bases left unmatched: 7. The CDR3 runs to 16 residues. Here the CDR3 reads CATSRVLSGRGYEQYF. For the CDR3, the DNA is TGTGCCACCAGCAGAGTTTTGAGCGGGAGGGGGTACGAGCAGTACTTC.

The CDR3 DNA follows: TGTGCCAGCTCACCAGGACAGGGTTACTACGAGCAGTACTTC. Translated: CASSPGQGYYEQYF. The chain links TRBV18 to TRBJ2-7; TRBD1 matches 8 bases. The CDR3 extends over 14 amino acids. V lost 2 bases and J lost 3; bases outside the gene matches: 3. The germline CDR1 and CDR2 sequences are KGHSH and LQKENI.

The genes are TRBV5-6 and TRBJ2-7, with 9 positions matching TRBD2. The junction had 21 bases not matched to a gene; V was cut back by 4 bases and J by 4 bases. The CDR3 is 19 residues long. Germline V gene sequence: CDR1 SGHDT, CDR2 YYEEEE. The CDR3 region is CASSRGASGTLNLYYEQYF. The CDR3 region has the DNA TGTGCCAGCAGCCGGGGGGCTAGCGGGACCTTAAATCTCTATTACGAGCAGTACTTC. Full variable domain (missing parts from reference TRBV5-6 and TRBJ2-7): DAGVTQSPTHLIKTRGQQVTLRCSPKSGHDTVSWYQQALGQGPQFIFQYYEEEERQRGNFPDRFSGHQFPNYSSELNVNALLLGDSALYLCASSRGASGTLNLYYEQYFGPGTRLTVT.

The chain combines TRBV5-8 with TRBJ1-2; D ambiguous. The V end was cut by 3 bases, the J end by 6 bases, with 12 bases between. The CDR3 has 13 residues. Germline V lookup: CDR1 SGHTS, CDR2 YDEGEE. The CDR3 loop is CASSYGHSDGYTF. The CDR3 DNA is TGTGCCAGCAGCTACGGGCATAGTGATGGCTACACCTTC. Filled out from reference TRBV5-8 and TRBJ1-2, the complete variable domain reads EAGVTQSPTHLIKTRGQQATLRCSPISGHTSVYWYQQALGLGLQFLLWYDEGEERNRGNFPPRFSGRQFPNYSSELNVNALELEDSALYLCASSYGHSDGYTFGSGTRLTVV.

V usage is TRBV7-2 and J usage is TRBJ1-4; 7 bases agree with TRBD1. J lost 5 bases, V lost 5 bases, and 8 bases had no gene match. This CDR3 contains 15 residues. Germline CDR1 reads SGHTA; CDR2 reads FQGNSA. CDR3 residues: CASSLQGGGNEKLFF. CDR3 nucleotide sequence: TGTGCCAGCAGCCTTCAGGGGGGAGGGAATGAAAAACTGTTTTTT.

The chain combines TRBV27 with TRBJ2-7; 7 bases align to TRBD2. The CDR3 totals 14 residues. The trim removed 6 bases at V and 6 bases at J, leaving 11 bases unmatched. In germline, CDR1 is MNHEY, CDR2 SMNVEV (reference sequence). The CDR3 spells CASRGGLGWTEQYF. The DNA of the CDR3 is TGTGCCAGCAGGGGTGGACTAGGATGGACCGAGCAGTACTTC.

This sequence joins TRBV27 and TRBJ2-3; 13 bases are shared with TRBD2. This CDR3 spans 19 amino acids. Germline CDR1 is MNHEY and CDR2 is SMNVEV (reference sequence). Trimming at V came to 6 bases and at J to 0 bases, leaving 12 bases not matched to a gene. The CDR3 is CASSWTGGLAGYSTDTQYF. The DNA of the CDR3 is TGTGCCAGCAGCTGGACAGGGGGACTAGCGGGGTACAGCACAGATACGCAGTATTTT.

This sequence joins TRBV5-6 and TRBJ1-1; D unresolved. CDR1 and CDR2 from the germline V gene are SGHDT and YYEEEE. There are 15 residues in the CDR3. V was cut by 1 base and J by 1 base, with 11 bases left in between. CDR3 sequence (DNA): TGTGCCAGCAGCTTGAAGGTGGGAGAGAACACTGAAGCTTTCTTT. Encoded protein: CASSLKVGENTEAFF.

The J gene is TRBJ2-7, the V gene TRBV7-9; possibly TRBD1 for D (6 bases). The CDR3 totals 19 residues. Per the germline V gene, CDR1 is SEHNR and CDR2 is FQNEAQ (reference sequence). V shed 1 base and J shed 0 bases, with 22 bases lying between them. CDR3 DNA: TGTGCCAGCAGCTTAGGGGAGTACAGGGAGAACCCGAGCTCCTACGAGCAGTACTTC. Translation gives CASSLGEYRENPSSYEQYF.

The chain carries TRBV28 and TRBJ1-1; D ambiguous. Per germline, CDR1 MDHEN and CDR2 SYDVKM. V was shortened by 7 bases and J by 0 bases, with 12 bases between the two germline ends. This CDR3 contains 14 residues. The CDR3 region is CASTYSYMNTEAFF. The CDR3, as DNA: TGTGCCAGCACCTACAGTTACATGAACACTGAAGCTTTCTTT.